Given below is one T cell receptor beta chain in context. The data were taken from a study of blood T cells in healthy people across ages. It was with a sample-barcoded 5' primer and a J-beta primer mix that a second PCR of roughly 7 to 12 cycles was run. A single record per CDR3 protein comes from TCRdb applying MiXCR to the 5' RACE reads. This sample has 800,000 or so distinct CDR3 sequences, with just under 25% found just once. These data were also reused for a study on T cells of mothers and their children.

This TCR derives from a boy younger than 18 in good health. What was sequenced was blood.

The CDR3 region has the DNA TGTGCCAGCAGCTCCTTGCCGACTAGCGGGGTTTCCTACGAGCAGTACTTC. Protein: CASSSLPTSGVSYEQYF. The rearrangement uses TRBV7-2 and TRBJ2-7; 11 bases fit TRBD2. J gave up 1 base and V 4 bases, and 9 bases lay outside the gene matches. The CDR3 extends over 17 amino acids. CDR1 is SGHTA and CDR2 is FQGNSA in the germline V gene.